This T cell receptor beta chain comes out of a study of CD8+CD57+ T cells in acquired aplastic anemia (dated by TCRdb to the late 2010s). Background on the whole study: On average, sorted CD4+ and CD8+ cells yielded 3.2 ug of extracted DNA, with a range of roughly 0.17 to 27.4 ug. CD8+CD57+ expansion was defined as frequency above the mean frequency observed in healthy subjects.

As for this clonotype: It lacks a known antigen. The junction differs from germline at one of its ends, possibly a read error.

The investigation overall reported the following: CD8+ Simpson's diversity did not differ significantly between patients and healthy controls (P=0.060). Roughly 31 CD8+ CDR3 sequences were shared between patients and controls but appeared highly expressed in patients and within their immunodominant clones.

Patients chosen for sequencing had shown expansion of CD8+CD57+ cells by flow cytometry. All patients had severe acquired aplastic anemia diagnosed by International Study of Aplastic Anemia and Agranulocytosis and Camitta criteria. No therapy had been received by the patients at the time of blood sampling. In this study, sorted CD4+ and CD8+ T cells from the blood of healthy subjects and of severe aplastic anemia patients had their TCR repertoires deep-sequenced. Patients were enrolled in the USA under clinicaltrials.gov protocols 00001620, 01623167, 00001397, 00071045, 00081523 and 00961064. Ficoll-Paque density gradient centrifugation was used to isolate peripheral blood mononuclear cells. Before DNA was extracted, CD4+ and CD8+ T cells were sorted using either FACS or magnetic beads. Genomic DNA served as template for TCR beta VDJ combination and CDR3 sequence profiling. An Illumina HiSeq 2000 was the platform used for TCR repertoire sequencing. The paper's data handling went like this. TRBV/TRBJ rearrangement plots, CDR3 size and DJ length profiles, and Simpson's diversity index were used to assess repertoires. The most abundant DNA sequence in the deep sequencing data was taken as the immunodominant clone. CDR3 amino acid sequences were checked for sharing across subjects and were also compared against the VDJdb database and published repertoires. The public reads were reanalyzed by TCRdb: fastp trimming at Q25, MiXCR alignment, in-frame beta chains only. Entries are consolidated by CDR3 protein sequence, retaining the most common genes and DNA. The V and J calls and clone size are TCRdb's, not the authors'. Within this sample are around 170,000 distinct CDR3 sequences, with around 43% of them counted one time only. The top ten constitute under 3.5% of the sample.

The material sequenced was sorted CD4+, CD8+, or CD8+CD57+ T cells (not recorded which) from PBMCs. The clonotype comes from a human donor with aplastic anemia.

The DNA sequence follows: TGTGCCGCCAGTGAATCCCCGACAGGGAATACGCAGTACTTT. The encoded protein is CAASESPTGNTQYF. This chain is built from TRBV24-1 and TRBJ2-3; 7 bases in the middle match TRBD1. From the cysteine through the phenylalanine, the CDR3 covers 14 amino acids. Only the CDR3 DNA stays, 42 bases, in frame from base 1. For CDR1 and CDR2, the germline V gene lists KGHDR and SFDVKD.